This TCR beta chain was obtained from a study of blood T cell repertoires in COVID-19. In the study overall: Italy, Spain and the United States were the sources of the convalescent and acute COVID-19 samples. PBMCs, B-cell-depleted T cells, or T cells provided the cDNA or gDNA that made up the material.

In the authors' methods: Amplification of reference gene primers provided the estimated nucleated cell counts. Produced via immunoSEQ multiplex PCR; TCRdb's table is partial and in-frame only. The DNA gave D and trimming, while V, J and clone size come from that table. The repertoire holds 84,000 or so clones, with 75% to 85% as singletons. The sequenced sample was peripheral blood. The clonotype was recovered from an elderly woman with acute or convalescent COVID-19.

CDR3 sequence: CASSPRTGTSNYGYTF. CDR3 DNA sequence: TGCGCCAGCAGCCCCCGGACAGGGACCTCTAACTATGGCTACACCTTC. The chain uses TRBV5-1 and TRBJ1-2, with TRBD1 matching over 8 bases. The germline V gene encodes CDR1 SGHRS and CDR2 YFSETQ. V lost 4 bases, J lost 0 bases, and 8 bases stayed unmatched. The CDR3 consists of 16 residues.